Below are 26 T cell receptor beta chains sequenced from a single sample in a study of Graves' ophthalmopathy and Graves' hyperthyroidism. Researchers took RNA transcripts and amplified TCR beta CDR3 regions from them. The workflow started with a first-round RT-PCR run with HTBI primers and then moved on to a second-round multiplex PCR. MiXCR was run by TCRdb on the multiplex PCR reads, yielding one entry per CDR3 protein. The repertoire holds roughly 700,000 distinct CDR3 sequences, with around 40% as singletons. The sample comprised peripheral blood. The receptors shown here come from an adult man with Graves' ophthalmopathy.

To note about this clonotype: Here the CDR3 omits its conserved ending phenylalanine or tryptophan, so a read error is the likely source. This chain joins TRBV5-1 and TRBJ1-1; D is perhaps TRBD1 (5 bases). This CDR3 region has 15 residues. Germline CDR1 is SGHRS and CDR2 is YFSETQ. V was pared by 4 bases and J by 0 bases, with 13 bases between. This chain's CDR3 is CASSRGGRLNTEAFS. CDR3 nucleotides: TGCGCCAGCAGCCGGGGCGGCAGATTGAACACTGAAGCTTTCTCT.

The chain has TRBV11-1 and TRBJ1-5, with a tentative D call TRBD1 (5 bases). Germline V lookup: CDR1 SGHAT, CDR2 FQDESV (reference sequence). V lost 1 base to trimming and J lost 0 bases, with 22 bases between them. CDR3 length: 20 residues. For the CDR3, the DNA is TGTGCCAGCAGCTTAGAGGGGTTCGGAGGCGGGTCGTATAGCAATCAGCCCCAGCATTTT. Translation: CASSLEGFGGGSYSNQPQHF. The variable domain in full, completed from reference TRBV11-1 and TRBJ1-5, reads EAEVAQSPRYKITEKSQAVAFWCDPISGHATLYWYRQILGQGPELLVQFQDESVVDDSQLPKDRFSAERLKGVDSTLKIQPAELGDSAMYLCASSLEGFGGGSYSNQPQHFGDGTRLSIL.

This clonotype occurred many times. The chain's CDR3 is CASSLGTRMSGNTIYF. CDR3 nucleotide sequence: TGTGCCAGCAGCTTAGGGACACGGATGTCTGGAAACACCATATATTTT. The chain has TRBV7-9 and TRBJ1-3; tentatively, D is TRBD1 (5 bases). V was shortened by 1 base and J by 1 base, with 11 bases between the two germline ends. This CDR3 spans 16 amino acids. Germline-derived CDR1 and CDR2 are SEHNR and FQNEAQ (reference sequence).

The sample holds one count of this clonotype. The chain links TRBV25-1 to TRBJ1-4; 7 bases are a match to TRBD1. Germline CDR1 is MGHDK and CDR2 is SYGVNS. The CDR3 is 14 residues long. Germline trimming cut 8 bases from V and 8 bases from J; bases unmatched to any gene: 11. CDR3 sequence: CASSPQGNSEKLFF. As DNA, the CDR3 is TGTGCCAGCTCACCACAGGGGAACAGCGAAAAACTGTTTTTT.

This clonotype was counted at least ten times. This chain joins TRBV10-3 and TRBJ1-1; D is ambiguous. Between the trimmed V and J ends, which lost 5 bases and 1 base, there was a span of 8 bases. The CDR3 totals 13 residues. Germline V gives CDR1 ENHRY, CDR2 SYGVKD. The CDR3 sequence: CAISPERNTEAFF. The CDR3 DNA follows: TGTGCCATCAGTCCAGAGAGGAACACTGAAGCTTTCTTT.

The sample holds many counts of this clonotype. The genes are TRBV7-2 and TRBJ2-7; TRBD1 agrees at 8 bases. Germline lookup yields CDR1 SGHTA and CDR2 FQGNSA. V gave up 4 bases and J gave up 7 bases; unmatched junction bases: 6. The CDR3 covers 13 residues. CDR3 DNA: TGTGCCAGCAGCTCGGGACAGGTTTATGAGCAGTACTTC. Residues: CASSSGQVYEQYF.

The chain carries TRBV7-2 and TRBJ1-2; 9 nucleotides agree with TRBD1. Losses at the gene ends were 5 bases for V and 4 bases for J; bases not matched to a gene: 5. The CDR3 sequence is 14 residues long. Germline assignment: CDR1 SGHTA and CDR2 FQGNSA. Here the CDR3 reads CASSRDRVGYGYTF. CDR3 sequence (DNA): TGTGCCAGCAGCCGGGACAGGGTGGGCTATGGCTACACCTTC. The full variable domain, rest sourced from reference TRBV7-2 and TRBJ1-2, is GAGVSQSPSNKVTEKGKDVELRCDPISGHTALYWYRQSLGQGLEFLIYFQGNSAPDKSGLPSDRFSAERTGGSVSTLTIQRTQQEDSAVYLCASSRDRVGYGYTFGSGTRLTVV.

This clonotype was picked up many times. The V call is TRBV15, the J call TRBJ1-4; D gene ambiguous. The germline CDR1 and CDR2 sequences are LNHNV and YYDKDF (reference sequence). V was trimmed by 2 bases and J by 11 bases, leaving 12 bases between them. The CDR3 has 13 amino acids. As DNA, the CDR3 is TGTGCCACCAGCAGACCCCCAGTGGGGAAACTGTTTTTT. It specifies CATSRPPVGKLFF.

This clonotype appeared a few times. The CDR3 spells CASSSTTGVRNTIYF. The CDR3 coding sequence is TGTGCCAGCAGCTCAACGACAGGGGTCAGAAACACCATATATTTT. V usage is TRBV7-8 and J usage is TRBJ1-3; TRBD1 matches at 8 bases. The germline V gene encodes CDR1 SGHVS and CDR2 FQNEAQ. V lost 4 bases to trimming and J lost 5 bases; unmatched junction nucleotides: 7. The CDR3 extends over 15 amino acids.

This clonotype was detected only a few times. The chain couples TRBV2 to TRBJ2-7; TRBD2 matches 7 bases. With 5 bases clipped from V and 2 bases from J, the junction kept 6 bases outside the gene matches. Germline V CDR1 and CDR2: SNHLY, FYNNEI. The CDR3 sequence is 14 residues long. Written as DNA, the CDR3 is TGTGCCAGCAGTTCCTGGGGGGGTACCTACGAGCAGTACTTC. It codes for CASSSWGGTYEQYF.

Of note for this clonotype: This sequence may be a read error, since a much larger clone differs from it by one base. V and J are TRBV2 and TRBJ1-6; D may be TRBD1 (5 bases). Per the germline V gene, CDR1 is SNHLY and CDR2 is FYNNEI. The CDR3 loop spans 17 amino acids. The V end lost 4 bases, the J end lost 2 bases, and 15 bases lay between the germline ends. CDR3 in DNA: TGTGCCAGCAGTGTCGGCAGGGTTTTGCCCTATAATTCACCCCTCCACTTT. Translating gives CASSVGRVLPYNSPLHF. Drawing the rest from reference TRBV2 and TRBJ1-6, the complete variable domain is EPEVTQTPSHQVTQMGQEVILRCVPISNHLYFYWYRQILGQKVEFLVSFYNNEISEKSEIFDDQFSVERPDGSNFTLKIRSTKLEDSAMYFCASSVGRVLPYNSPLHFGNGTRLTVT.

The rearrangement uses TRBV25-1 and TRBJ1-5; D is unresolved. V lost 6 bases to trimming and J lost 4 bases, with 22 bases between them. The CDR3 runs to 17 residues. Germline CDR1 reads MGHDK; CDR2 reads SYGVNS. CDR3 sequence (DNA): TGTGCCAGCAGCCCCCGAGGAACCCTAATTCAGAATCAGCCCCAGCATTTT. This encodes CASSPRGTLIQNQPQHF.

This clonotype was found a few times. The V and J genes are TRBV19 and TRBJ2-5; D assignment may be TRBD1 or TRBD2 (5 bases each). CDR1 is LNHDA, CDR2 SQIVND, per germline (reference sequence). V was trimmed by 4 bases and J by 1 base, leaving 16 bases between them. The CDR3 consists of 16 residues. The CDR3 region is CASSNRDLRPQETQYF. DNA for the CDR3: TGTGCCAGTAGTAACCGGGACCTCCGACCCCAAGAGACCCAGTACTTC.

As for this clonotype: Since a much larger clone is just one base distant, this may be a read error. This chain connects TRBV7-2 to TRBJ2-3; TRBD2 is a possible D gene (6 bases). Germline V gene lookup returns CDR1 SGHTA and CDR2 FQGNSA. Trimming left V 1 base short and J 10 bases short, with 12 bases between. This CDR3 spans 13 amino acids. Written as DNA, the CDR3 is TGTGCCAGCAGCTTAGTGGGCGGGACGGCGCAGTATTTT. This translates into CASSLVGGTAQYF.

This clonotype has just a few counts. The chain links TRBV2 to TRBJ1-5; no definite D call. The CDR3 consists of 13 residues. The ends were cut back, 7 bases at V and 4 bases at J, with 11 bases in the middle. Per the germline V gene, CDR1 is SNHLY and CDR2 is FYNNEI. The CDR3: CASMAESNQPQHF. For the CDR3, the DNA is TGTGCCAGCATGGCGGAAAGTAATCAGCCCCAGCATTTT.

The chain employs TRBV29-1 and TRBJ2-2; D possibly uses TRBD1 or TRBD2 (5 bases each). In germline, CDR1 is SQVTM, CDR2 ANQGSEA. The ends were cut back, 2 bases at V and 2 bases at J, with 9 bases in the middle. The CDR3 is 14 residues long. For the CDR3, the DNA is TGCAGCGTTGAATGGGACCACAACACCGGGGAGCTGTTTTTT. As protein: CSVEWDHNTGELFF.

The genes are TRBV29-1 and TRBJ1-4; D is possibly TRBD1 (6 bases). CDR1 is SQVTM and CDR2 is ANQGSEA in the germline V gene. V lost 0 bases to trimming and J lost 8 bases, with 19 bases between them. The CDR3 is 16 amino acids. The CDR3 loop reads CSVEEARGGAPEKLFF. CDR3 coding DNA: TGCAGCGTTGAAGAAGCCCGGGGGGGGGCACCCGAAAAACTGTTTTTT.

This clonotype was counted many times. The chain employs TRBV2 and TRBJ1-6, with TRBD1 matching 7 bases. This CDR3 contains 15 residues. V gave up 0 bases and J gave up 7 bases; unmatched junction bases: 3. Per the germline V gene, CDR1 is SNHLY and CDR2 is FYNNEI. In nucleotides, the CDR3 is TGTGCCAGCAGTGAAGCAGGGGGCAGGAATTCACCCCTCCACTTT. Protein sequence: CASSEAGGRNSPLHF.

The chain carries TRBV2 and TRBJ1-4; 8 bases agree with TRBD1. V shed 5 bases, J shed 3 bases, and the junction held 11 bases outside the gene matches. Germline V gives CDR1 SNHLY, CDR2 FYNNEI. CDR3 length equals 17 residues. CDR3 protein: CASSPTGDEKANEKLFF. In DNA, the CDR3 is TGTGCCAGCAGTCCGACAGGGGACGAGAAGGCTAATGAAAAACTGTTTTTT.

This clonotype was seen repeatedly, ten times or more. CDR3: CSAEDRGNSPLHF. The CDR3, as DNA: TGCAGTGCAGAGGACAGGGGCAATTCACCCCTCCACTTT. The chain combines TRBV20-1 with TRBJ1-6, with 9 bases matching TRBD1. V shed 6 bases and J 7 bases; nucleotides not matched to a gene: 4. The CDR3 consists of 13 residues. Germline CDR1 reads DFQATT; CDR2 reads SNEGSKA (reference sequence).

Ten or more counts support this clonotype. This chain joins TRBV25-1 and TRBJ1-5, with D maybe TRBD1 (5 bases). The CDR3 consists of 17 residues. CDR1 and CDR2 from the germline V gene are MGHDK and SYGVNS. Deletions cut 2 bases from V and 5 bases from J, with 19 bases between. CDR3 in DNA: TGTGCCAGCAGTGAAGCCCGGGGGTACGGAGGAGATCAGCCCCAGCATTTT. It yields the protein CASSEARGYGGDQPQHF.

The gene calls are TRBV11-2 and TRBJ2-5; 7 bases are shared with TRBD1. Germline-derived CDR1 and CDR2 are SGHAT and FQNNGV. This CDR3 is 15 amino acids long. With V trimmed by 5 bases and J by 4 bases, 10 bases remained unmatched. In DNA, the CDR3 is TGTGCCAGCAGCCCCTGGACAGGTTCAGCAGAGACCCAGTACTTC. This translates into CASSPWTGSAETQYF.

In nucleotides, the CDR3 is TGTGCCAGCAGTTACAGGGCGACCCAGTACTTC. It codes for CASSYRATQYF. V and J are TRBV28 and TRBJ2-5; maybe TRBD1 (6 bases). The ends were cut back, 4 bases at V and 7 bases at J, with 7 bases in the middle. There are 11 residues in the CDR3. Germline V gene data show CDR1 as MDHEN and CDR2 as SYDVKM.

Here the CDR3 reads CASRDRVLRAGTEAFF. Here the CDR3 DNA reads TGCGCCAGCCGGGACAGGGTTTTACGAGCAGGAACTGAAGCTTTCTTT. This chain joins TRBV5-1 and TRBJ1-1; 9 bases agree with TRBD1. Unmatched junction bases numbered 15, after V lost 7 bases and J lost 5 bases. CDR1 and CDR2 (germline): SGHRS, YFSETQ. There are 16 residues in the CDR3.

This clonotype has only one observation. The chain recombines TRBV20-1 with TRBJ1-5, with 12 bases matching TRBD1. This CDR3 has 18 residues. Per germline, CDR1 DFQATT and CDR2 SNEGSKA (reference sequence). Unmatched junction bases numbered 11, after V lost 3 bases and J lost 2 bases. CDR3 nucleotide sequence: TGCAGTGCTAGTCGGGGACAGGGGGCAATGTTTGGCAATCAGCCCCAGCATTTT. Its translation: CSASRGQGAMFGNQPQHF.

This clonotype has a handful of counts. The chain joins TRBV7-9 to TRBJ1-4, with no clear D. Germline V lookup: CDR1 SEHNR, CDR2 FQNEAQ (reference sequence). V was clipped by 8 bases and J by 0 bases, with 19 bases between them. The CDR3 totals 17 residues. In DNA, the CDR3 is TGTGCCAGCTCACCCCGAGGACCATCTGCAACTAATGAAAAACTGTTTTTT. Its translation: CASSPRGPSATNEKLFF.